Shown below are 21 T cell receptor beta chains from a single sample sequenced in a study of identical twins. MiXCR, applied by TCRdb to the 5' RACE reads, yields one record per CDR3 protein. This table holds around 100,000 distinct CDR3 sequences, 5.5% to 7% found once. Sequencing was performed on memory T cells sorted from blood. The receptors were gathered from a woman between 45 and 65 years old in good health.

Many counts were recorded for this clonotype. CDR3 sequence (DNA): TGTGCCATCAGTGCGGCAGGGGAAGAGACCCAGTACTTC. This codes for CAISAAGEETQYF. The rearrangement joins TRBV10-3 to TRBJ2-5, with a weak D call TRBD1 (6 bases). V lost 4 bases to trimming and J lost 3 bases, with 9 bases between them. CDR3 length equals 13 residues. CDR1 is ENHRY, CDR2 SYGVKD, per germline.

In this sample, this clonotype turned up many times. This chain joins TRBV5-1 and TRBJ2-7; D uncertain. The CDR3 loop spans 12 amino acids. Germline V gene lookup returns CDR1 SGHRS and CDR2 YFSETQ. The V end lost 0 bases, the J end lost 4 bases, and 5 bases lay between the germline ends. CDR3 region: CASSLGGYEQYF. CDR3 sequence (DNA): TGCGCCAGCAGCTTGGGTGGTTACGAGCAGTACTTC.

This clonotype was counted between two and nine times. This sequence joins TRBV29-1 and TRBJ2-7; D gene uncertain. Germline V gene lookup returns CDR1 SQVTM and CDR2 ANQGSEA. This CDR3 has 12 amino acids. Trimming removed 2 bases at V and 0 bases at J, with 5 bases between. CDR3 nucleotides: TGCAGCGTTGAACAGAACTCCTACGAGCAGTACTTC. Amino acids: CSVEQNSYEQYF.

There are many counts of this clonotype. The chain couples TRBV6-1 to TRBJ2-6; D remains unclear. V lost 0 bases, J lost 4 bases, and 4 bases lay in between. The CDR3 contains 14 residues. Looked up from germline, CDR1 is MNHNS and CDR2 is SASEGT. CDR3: CASSEAAGANVLTF. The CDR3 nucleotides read TGTGCCAGCAGTGAAGCGGCGGGGGCCAACGTCCTGACTTTC.

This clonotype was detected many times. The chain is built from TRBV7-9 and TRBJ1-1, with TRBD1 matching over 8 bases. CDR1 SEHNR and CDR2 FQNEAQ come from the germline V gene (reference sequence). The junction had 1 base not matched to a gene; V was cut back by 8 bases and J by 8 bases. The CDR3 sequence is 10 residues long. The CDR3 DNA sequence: TGTGCCAGCGGGGACAGGGAAGCTTTCTTT. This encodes CASGDREAFF.

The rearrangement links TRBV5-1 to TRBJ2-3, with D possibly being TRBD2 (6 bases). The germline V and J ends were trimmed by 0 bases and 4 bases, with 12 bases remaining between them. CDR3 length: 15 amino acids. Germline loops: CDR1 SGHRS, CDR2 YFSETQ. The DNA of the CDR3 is TGCGCCAGCAGCTTGGCCCTCGGGGGATCAGATACGCAGTATTTT. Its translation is CASSLALGGSDTQYF.

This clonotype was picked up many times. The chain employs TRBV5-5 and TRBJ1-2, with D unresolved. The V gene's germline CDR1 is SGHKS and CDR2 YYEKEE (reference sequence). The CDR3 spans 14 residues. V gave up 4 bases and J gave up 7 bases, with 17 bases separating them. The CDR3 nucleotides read TGTGCCAGCAGCCATTACGAACGGGGTAGTGGCTACACCTTC. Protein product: CASSHYERGSGYTF.

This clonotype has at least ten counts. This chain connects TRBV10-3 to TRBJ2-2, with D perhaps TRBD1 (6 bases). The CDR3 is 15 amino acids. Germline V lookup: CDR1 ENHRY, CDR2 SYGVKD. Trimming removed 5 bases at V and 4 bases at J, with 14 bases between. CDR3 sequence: CAISPPQGITGELFF. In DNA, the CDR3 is TGTGCCATCAGTCCCCCTCAGGGGATCACCGGGGAGCTGTTTTTT.

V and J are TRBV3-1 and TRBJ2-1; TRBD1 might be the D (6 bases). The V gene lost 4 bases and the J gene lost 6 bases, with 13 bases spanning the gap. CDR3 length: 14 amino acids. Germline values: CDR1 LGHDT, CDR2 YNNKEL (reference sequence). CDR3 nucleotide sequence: TGTGCCAGCAGCCTAAGAGGGGGTAGCAATGAGCAGTTCTTC. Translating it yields CASSLRGGSNEQFF.

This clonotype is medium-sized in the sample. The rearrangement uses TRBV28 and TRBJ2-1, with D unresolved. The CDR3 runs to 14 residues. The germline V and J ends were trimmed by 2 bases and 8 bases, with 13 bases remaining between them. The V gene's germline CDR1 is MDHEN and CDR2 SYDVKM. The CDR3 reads CASSLHGIVDEQFF. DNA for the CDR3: TGTGCCAGCAGTTTACACGGTATTGTCGATGAGCAGTTCTTC. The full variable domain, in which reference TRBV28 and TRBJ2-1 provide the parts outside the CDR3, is DVKVTQSSRYLVKRTGEKVFLECVQDMDHENMFWYRQDPGLGLRLIYFSYDVKMKEKGDIPEGYSVSREKKERFSLILESASTNQTSMYLCASSLHGIVDEQFFGPGTRLTVL.

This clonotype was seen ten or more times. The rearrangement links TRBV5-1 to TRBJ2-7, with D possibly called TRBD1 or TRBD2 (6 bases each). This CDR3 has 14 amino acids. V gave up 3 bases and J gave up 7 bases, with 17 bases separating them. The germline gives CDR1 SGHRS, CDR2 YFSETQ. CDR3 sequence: CASSSGQLGGEQYF. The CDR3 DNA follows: TGCGCCAGCAGCTCCGGACAGCTGGGGGGAGAGCAGTACTTC.

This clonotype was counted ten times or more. The CDR3 spells CASSLRGTDNADTQYF. DNA for the CDR3: TGTGCCAGCAGCTTAAGGGGAACAGATAATGCAGATACGCAGTATTTT. The chain combines TRBV5-5 with TRBJ2-3, with D possibly matching TRBD1 (5 bases). CDR1 is SGHKS and CDR2 is YYEKEE in the germline V gene (reference sequence). The CDR3 contains 16 residues. Trimming removed 2 bases at V and 4 bases at J, with 17 bases between.

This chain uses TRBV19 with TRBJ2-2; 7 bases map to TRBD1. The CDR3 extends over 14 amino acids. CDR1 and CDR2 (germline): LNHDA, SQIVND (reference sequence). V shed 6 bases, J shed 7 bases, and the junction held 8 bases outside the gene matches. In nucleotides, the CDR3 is TGTGCCAGTAGCTTCGAGGGGGCAGTCGGGGAGCTGTTTTTT. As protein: CASSFEGAVGELFF.

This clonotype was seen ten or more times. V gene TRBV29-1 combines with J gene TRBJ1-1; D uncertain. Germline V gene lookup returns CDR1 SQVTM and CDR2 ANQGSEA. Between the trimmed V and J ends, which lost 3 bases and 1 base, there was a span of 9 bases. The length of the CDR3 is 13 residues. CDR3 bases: TGCAGCGTTGAGACCGGGTGGAACACTGAAGCTTTCTTT. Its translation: CSVETGWNTEAFF.

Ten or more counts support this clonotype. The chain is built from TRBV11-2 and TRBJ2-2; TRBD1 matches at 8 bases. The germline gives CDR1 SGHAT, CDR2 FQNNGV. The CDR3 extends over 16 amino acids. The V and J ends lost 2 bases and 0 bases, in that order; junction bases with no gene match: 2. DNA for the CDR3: TGTGCCAGCAGCTTATGGGGACAGGCGAACACCGGGGAGCTGTTTTTT. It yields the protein CASSLWGQANTGELFF.

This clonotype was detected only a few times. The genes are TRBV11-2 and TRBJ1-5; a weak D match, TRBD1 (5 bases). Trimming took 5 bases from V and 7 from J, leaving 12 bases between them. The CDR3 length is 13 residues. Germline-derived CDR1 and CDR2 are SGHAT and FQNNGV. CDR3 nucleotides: TGTGCCAGCAGCCTAATCGAGGGGCAGCCCCAGCATTTT. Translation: CASSLIEGQPQHF.

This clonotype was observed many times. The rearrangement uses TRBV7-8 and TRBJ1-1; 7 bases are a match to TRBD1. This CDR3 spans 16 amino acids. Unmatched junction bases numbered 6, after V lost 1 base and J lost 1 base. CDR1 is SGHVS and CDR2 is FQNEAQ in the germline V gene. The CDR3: CASSLDGNRGNTEAFF. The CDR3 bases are TGTGCCAGCAGCTTAGACGGAAACAGGGGGAACACTGAAGCTTTCTTT.

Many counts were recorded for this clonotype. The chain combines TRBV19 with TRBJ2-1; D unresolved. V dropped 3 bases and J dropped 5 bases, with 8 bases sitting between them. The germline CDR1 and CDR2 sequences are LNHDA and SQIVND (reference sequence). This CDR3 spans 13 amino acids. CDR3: CASSIRRDNEQFF. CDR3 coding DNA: TGTGCCAGTAGTATCCGACGGGACAATGAGCAGTTCTTC. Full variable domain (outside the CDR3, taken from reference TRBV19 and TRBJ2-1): DGGITQSPKYLFRKEGQNVTLSCEQNLNHDAMYWYRQDPGQGLRLIYYSQIVNDFQKGDIAEGYSVSREKKESFPLTVTSAQKNPTAFYLCASSIRRDNEQFFGPGTRLTVL.

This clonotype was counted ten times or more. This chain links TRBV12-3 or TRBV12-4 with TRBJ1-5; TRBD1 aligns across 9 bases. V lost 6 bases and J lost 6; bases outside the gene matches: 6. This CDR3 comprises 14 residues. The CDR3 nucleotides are TGTGCCAGCAGCTCCGGGACAGGGATTCAGCCCCAGCATTTT. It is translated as CASSSGTGIQPQHF.

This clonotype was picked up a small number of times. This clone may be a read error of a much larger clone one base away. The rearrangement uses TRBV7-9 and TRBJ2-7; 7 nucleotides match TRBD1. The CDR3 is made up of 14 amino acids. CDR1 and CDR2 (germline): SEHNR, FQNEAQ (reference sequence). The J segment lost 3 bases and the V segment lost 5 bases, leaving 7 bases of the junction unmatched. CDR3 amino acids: CASSLGQTLYEQYF. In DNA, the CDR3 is TGTGCCAGCAGCCTGGGACAGACGCTCTACGAGCAGTACTTC.

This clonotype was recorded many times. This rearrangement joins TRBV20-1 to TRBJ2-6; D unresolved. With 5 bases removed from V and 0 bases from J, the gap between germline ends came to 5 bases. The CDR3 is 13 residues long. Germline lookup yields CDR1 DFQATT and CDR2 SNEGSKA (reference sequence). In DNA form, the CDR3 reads TGCAGTGCTCTATACTCTGGGGCCAACGTCCTGACTTTC. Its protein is CSALYSGANVLTF.